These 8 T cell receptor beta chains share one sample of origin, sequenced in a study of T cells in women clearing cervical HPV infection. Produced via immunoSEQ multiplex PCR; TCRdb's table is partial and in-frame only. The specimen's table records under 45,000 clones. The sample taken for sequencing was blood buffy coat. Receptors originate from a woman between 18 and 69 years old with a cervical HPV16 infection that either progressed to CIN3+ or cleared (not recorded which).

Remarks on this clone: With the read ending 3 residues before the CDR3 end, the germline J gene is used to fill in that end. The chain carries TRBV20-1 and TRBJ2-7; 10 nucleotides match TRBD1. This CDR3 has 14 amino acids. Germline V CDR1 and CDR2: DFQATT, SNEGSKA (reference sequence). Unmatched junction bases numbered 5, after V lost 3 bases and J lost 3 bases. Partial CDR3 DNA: TGCAGTGCTAGGGGACAGGGGCCTATCTACGAG. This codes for CSARGQGPIYE. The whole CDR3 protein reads CSARGQGPIYEQYF.

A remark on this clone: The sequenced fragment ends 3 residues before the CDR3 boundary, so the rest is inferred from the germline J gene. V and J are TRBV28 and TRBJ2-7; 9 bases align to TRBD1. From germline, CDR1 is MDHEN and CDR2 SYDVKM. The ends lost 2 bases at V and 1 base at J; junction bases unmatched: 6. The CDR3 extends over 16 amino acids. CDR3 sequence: CASSLPGTGRSYEQYF. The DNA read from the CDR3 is TGTGCCAGCAGTTTACCGGGGACAGGGAGGTCCTACGAG.

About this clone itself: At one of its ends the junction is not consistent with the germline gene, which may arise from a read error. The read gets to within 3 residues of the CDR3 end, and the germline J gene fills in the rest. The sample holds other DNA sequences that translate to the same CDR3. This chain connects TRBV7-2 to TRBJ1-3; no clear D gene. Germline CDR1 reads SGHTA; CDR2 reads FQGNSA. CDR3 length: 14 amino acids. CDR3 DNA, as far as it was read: TGTGTCAGCAGCTTCGACACCTCTGGAAACACC. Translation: CVSSFDTSGNT. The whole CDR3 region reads CVSSFDTSGNTIYF.

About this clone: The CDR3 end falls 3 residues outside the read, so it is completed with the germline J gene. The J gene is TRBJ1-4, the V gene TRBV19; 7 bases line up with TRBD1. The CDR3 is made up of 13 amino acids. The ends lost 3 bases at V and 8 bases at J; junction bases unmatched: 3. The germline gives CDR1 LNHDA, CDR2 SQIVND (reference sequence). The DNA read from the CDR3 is TGTGCCAGTAGTATCCTGGACAGGGAAAAA. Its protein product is CASSILDREK. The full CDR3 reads CASSILDREKLFF.

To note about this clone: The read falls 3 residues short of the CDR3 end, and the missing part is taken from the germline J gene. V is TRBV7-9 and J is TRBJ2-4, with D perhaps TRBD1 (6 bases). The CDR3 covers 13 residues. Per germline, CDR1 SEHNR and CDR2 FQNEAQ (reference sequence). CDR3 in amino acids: CASSYRELYGQYF. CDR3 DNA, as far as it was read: TGTGCCAGCAGCTACAGGGAACTCTATGGT.

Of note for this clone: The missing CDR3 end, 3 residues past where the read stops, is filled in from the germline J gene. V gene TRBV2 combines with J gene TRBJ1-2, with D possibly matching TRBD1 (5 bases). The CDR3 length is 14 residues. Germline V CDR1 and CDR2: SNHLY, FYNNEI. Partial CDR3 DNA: TGTGCCAGCAGTGAAATGGGACTGGACGGCGGC. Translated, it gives CASSEMGLDGG. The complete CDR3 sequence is CASSEMGLDGGYTF.

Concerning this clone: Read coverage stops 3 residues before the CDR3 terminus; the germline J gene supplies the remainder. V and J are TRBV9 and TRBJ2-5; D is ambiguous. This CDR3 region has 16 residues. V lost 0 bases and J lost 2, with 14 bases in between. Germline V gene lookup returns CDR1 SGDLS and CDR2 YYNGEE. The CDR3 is CASSVDSRLGQETQYF. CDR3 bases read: TGTGCCAGCAGCGTAGACAGCAGGCTGGGTCAAGAGACC.

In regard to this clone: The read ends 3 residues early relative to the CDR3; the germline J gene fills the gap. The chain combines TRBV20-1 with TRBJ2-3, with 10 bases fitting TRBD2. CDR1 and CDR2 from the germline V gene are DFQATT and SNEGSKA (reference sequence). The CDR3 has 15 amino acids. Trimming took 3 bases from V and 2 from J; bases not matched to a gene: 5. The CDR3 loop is CSARGLARYTDTQYF. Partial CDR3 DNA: TGCAGTGCTAGGGGACTAGCGCGTTACACAGATACG.